These 9 T cell receptor beta chains originate from one sample sequenced in a study of cytotoxic CD8 clonotypes in ibrutinib-treated CLL. The method was immunoSEQ multiplex PCR; TCRdb's version includes in-frame clones alone and lacks a portion of them. Of a few hundred thousand clones listed, around three quarters are singletons. The sequencing here drew on PBMCs, taken after 24 months of ibrutinib treatment. The receptors stem from a human donor with chronic lymphocytic leukemia.

The rearrangement links TRBV15 to TRBJ1-1, with D perhaps TRBD1 (5 bases). Germline values: CDR1 LNHNV, CDR2 YYDKDF (reference sequence). CDR3 length: 13 amino acids. Trimming shortened V by 1 base and J by 6 bases, and 9 bases separated the two germline ends. CDR3 sequence reads: CATSRAQEPEAFF. In nucleotides, the CDR3 is TGTGCCACCAGCAGAGCACAGGAACCTGAAGCTTTCTTT. The entire variable domain, with the rest obtained from reference TRBV15 and TRBJ1-1, is as follows: DAMVIQNPRYQVTQFGKPVTLSCSQTLNHNVMYWYQQKSSQAPKLLFHYYDKDFNNEADTPDNFQSRRPNTSFCFLDIRSPGLGDTAMYLCATSRAQEPEAFFGQGTRLTVV.

The DNA of the CDR3 is TGTGCCAGCAGTTTATGGACCTCTGGGGAGCAGTACTTC. Protein sequence: CASSLWTSGEQYF. V usage is TRBV27 and J usage is TRBJ2-7; D ambiguous. Trimming pared 1 base from V and 7 bases from J, leaving 11 bases between. The germline CDR1 and CDR2 sequences are MNHEY and SMNVEV (reference sequence). The CDR3 covers 13 residues.

The chain links TRBV7-9 to TRBJ1-5; tentatively, D is TRBD1 (5 bases). V lost 6 bases and J lost 7, with 19 bases in between. Per germline, CDR1 SEHNR and CDR2 FQNEAQ (reference sequence). CDR3 size: 15 residues. The chain's CDR3 is CASSFGTGTGQPQHF. CDR3 nucleotides: TGTGCCAGCAGTTTCGGGACCGGGACGGGCCAGCCCCAGCATTTT.

This clone was observed a few times. V and J are TRBV27 and TRBJ2-7, with 9 nucleotides matching TRBD2. Germline CDR1 MNHEY, CDR2 SMNVEV (reference sequence). The V segment lost 5 bases and the J segment 2 bases; nucleotides outside the gene matches: 7. CDR3 length: 15 amino acids. The DNA of the CDR3 is TGTGCCAGCAGTATCAGTAGCGGGAGAGCCTACGAGCAGTACTTC. Encoded protein: CASSISSGRAYEQYF.

The chain carries TRBV9 and TRBJ2-7; 8 bases align to TRBD2. The trim removed 2 bases at V and 5 bases at J, leaving 6 bases unmatched. Germline V gene sequence: CDR1 SGDLS, CDR2 YYNGEE. CDR3 length equals 14 residues. The CDR3 loop is CASSVTSGGHEQYF. Here the CDR3 DNA reads TGTGCCAGCAGCGTCACTAGCGGCGGGCACGAGCAGTACTTC.

This rearrangement joins TRBV5-6 to TRBJ2-7; the match to TRBD2 covers 8 bases. The CDR3 is 15 amino acids. CDR1 is SGHDT, CDR2 YYEEEE, per germline. Trimming at V came to 4 bases and at J to 5 bases, leaving 11 bases not matched to a gene. The chain's CDR3 is CASSLWGGRWNEQYF. As DNA, the CDR3 is TGTGCCAGCAGCCTTTGGGGCGGGAGGTGGAACGAGCAGTACTTC.

This rearrangement joins TRBV7-2 to TRBJ2-7; a possible D gene is TRBD1 (5 bases). The germline gives CDR1 SGHTA, CDR2 FQGNSA. The length of the CDR3 is 16 residues. Deletions cut 0 bases from V and 3 bases from J, with 15 bases between. CDR3 DNA sequence: TGTGCCAGCAGCTTAGCCTCGGGTGGGGCTCGCTACGAGCAGTACTTC. Its translation is CASSLASGGARYEQYF.

This chain links TRBV5-4 with TRBJ2-1; 14 nucleotides agree with TRBD2. Germline V gives CDR1 SGHNT, CDR2 YYREEE (reference sequence). CDR3 length: 17 amino acids. With V trimmed by 0 bases and J by 7 bases, 6 bases remained unmatched. CDR3 region: CASSLGAGLAGVNEQFF. The CDR3 nucleotides read TGTGCCAGCAGCTTGGGCGCGGGACTAGCGGGAGTAAATGAGCAGTTCTTC. Based on the CDR3 plus reference TRBV5-4 and TRBJ2-1, the full variable domain is ETGVTQSPTHLIKTRGQQVTLRCSSQSGHNTVSWYQQALGQGPQFIFQYYREEENGRGNFPPRFSGLQFPNYSSELNVNALELDDSALYLCASSLGAGLAGVNEQFFGPGTRLTVL.

Written as DNA, the CDR3 is TGTGCCAGCAGTTTGGCGGGGTCCCTCTCAGATACGCAGTATTTT. Translated: CASSLAGSLSDTQYF. The rearrangement uses TRBV28 and TRBJ2-3, with D possibly being TRBD2 (6 bases). This CDR3 region has 15 residues. Germline values: CDR1 MDHEN, CDR2 SYDVKM. V was pared by 3 bases and J by 4 bases, with 14 bases between. Complete variable domain (other parts from reference TRBV28 and TRBJ2-3): DVKVTQSSRYLVKRTGEKVFLECVQDMDHENMFWYRQDPGLGLRLIYFSYDVKMKEKGDIPEGYSVSREKKERFSLILESASTNQTSMYLCASSLAGSLSDTQYFGPGTRLTVL.